Following are 23 T cell receptor beta chains from one sample sequenced in a study of cytomegalovirus exposure and HLA in healthy donors. Primers: 60 Vbeta forward and 13 Jbeta reverse. Here immunoSEQ multiplex PCR was the method, and the copy in TCRdb shows in-frame clones only, minus some. The sample includes 95,000 to 110,000 clones, approximately 70% of them seen just once. Sequencing was done on a sample of PBMCs. Every receptor here comes from a woman between 45 and 60 years old in good health and CMV-seronegative.

V and J are TRBV16 and TRBJ2-5, with TRBD2 as a possible D gene (5 bases). V lost 0 bases, J lost 4 bases, and 12 bases lay in between. The CDR3 is 15 residues long. Germline CDR1 is KGHSY and CDR2 is FQNENV. This CDR3 is CASSQSRYAGETQYF. As DNA, the CDR3 is TGTGCCAGCAGCCAATCTCGGTACGCGGGAGAGACCCAGTACTTC.

The CDR3 reads CASKKQGATNYGYTF. The DNA of the CDR3 is TGCGCCAGCAAAAAACAGGGCGCCACTAACTATGGCTACACCTTC. The chain uses TRBV5-1 and TRBJ1-2; D possibly corresponds to TRBD1 (6 bases). The V and J ends lost 6 bases and 0 bases respectively, with 15 bases between them. This CDR3 has 15 residues. Germline CDR1 is SGHRS and CDR2 is YFSETQ. Variable domain in full (rest from reference TRBV5-1 and TRBJ1-2): KAGVTQTPRYLIKTRGQQVTLSCSPISGHRSVSWYQQTPGQGLQFLFEYFSETQRNKGNFPGRFSGRQFSNSRSEMNVSTLELGDSALYLCASKKQGATNYGYTFGSGTRLTVV.

This clone was picked up a small number of times. This chain uses TRBV5-4 with TRBJ2-2; 11 nucleotides agree with TRBD2. The CDR3 sequence is 14 residues long. Germline CDR1 reads SGHNT; CDR2 reads YYREEE (reference sequence). V shed 9 bases, J shed 6 bases, and the junction held 7 bases outside the gene matches. Here the CDR3 reads CATNSGGAPGELFF. The CDR3 bases are TGTGCCACGAATAGCGGGGGGGCCCCCGGGGAGCTGTTTTTT.

The rearrangement uses TRBV6-5 and TRBJ2-5; a weak D match, TRBD2 (6 bases). This CDR3 spans 14 amino acids. The germline CDR1 and CDR2 sequences are MNHEY and SVGAGI. The germline V and J ends were trimmed by 5 bases and 1 base, with 11 bases remaining between them. CDR3 region: CASSRSSVQETQYF. As DNA, the CDR3 is TGTGCCAGCAGTCGATCTAGCGTCCAAGAGACCCAGTACTTC.

J is TRBJ2-7 and V is TRBV9, with unresolved D. Germline V CDR1 and CDR2: SGDLS, YYNGEE. This CDR3 spans 15 amino acids. Between the trimmed V and J ends, which lost 0 bases and 9 bases, there was a span of 19 bases. The chain's CDR3 is CASSVDTSSLRVQYF. The CDR3 coding sequence is TGTGCCAGCAGCGTAGACACAAGTTCCCTTCGGGTGCAGTACTTC.

The rearrangement uses TRBV20-1 and TRBJ1-4, with unresolved D. The CDR3 has 11 amino acids. Germline lookup yields CDR1 DFQATT and CDR2 SNEGSKA (reference sequence). The V end lost 4 bases, the J end lost 10 bases, and 10 bases lay between the germline ends. This CDR3 is CSAMGRGKLFF. CDR3 DNA: TGCAGTGCTATGGGTCGGGGAAAACTGTTTTTT.

The J gene is TRBJ1-5, the V gene TRBV18; D possibly corresponds to TRBD1 (5 bases). Trimming shortened V by 0 bases and J by 5 bases, and 8 bases separated the two germline ends. CDR1 is KGHSH, CDR2 LQKENI, per germline. The CDR3 has 14 residues. DNA of the CDR3: TGTGCCAGCTCACCACCGGGGGGGGATCAGCCCCAGCATTTT. It translates to CASSPPGGDQPQHF.

This chain joins TRBV5-1 and TRBJ2-7; tentative D call: TRBD2 (5 bases). Germline-derived CDR1 and CDR2 are SGHRS and YFSETQ. With 2 bases removed from V and 2 bases from J, the gap between germline ends came to 8 bases. The CDR3 has 13 amino acids. For the CDR3, the DNA is TGCGCCAGCAGCTTCCCGGGGACCTACGAGCAGTACTTC. Protein product: CASSFPGTYEQYF.

Here the CDR3 reads CASSDQRDRSNYGYTF. The CDR3 nucleotides read TGTGCCAGCAGTGACCAACGGGACAGATCTAACTATGGCTACACCTTC. The J gene is TRBJ1-2, the V gene TRBV25-1; TRBD1 matches at 7 bases. The V and J ends lost 3 bases and 0 bases, in that order; junction bases with no gene match: 7. The CDR3 length is 16 residues. Germline loops: CDR1 MGHDK, CDR2 SYGVNS.

The chain carries TRBV6-4 and TRBJ1-5, with unresolved D. V lost 4 bases and J lost 3, with 7 bases in between. The CDR3 is 13 residues long. The germline gives CDR1 MRHNA, CDR2 SNTAGT. This CDR3 reads CASSVENNQPQHF. CDR3 in DNA: TGTGCCAGCAGTGTGGAGAACAATCAGCCCCAGCATTTT.

The CDR3 loop is CASSYSDSLSSYEQYF. The CDR3 DNA reads as TGTGCCAGCAGTTACTCGGACAGTTTGAGCTCCTACGAGCAGTACTTC. This chain joins TRBV6-5 and TRBJ2-7; perhaps TRBD1 as D (6 bases). Germline CDR1 is MNHEY and CDR2 is SVGAGI. The CDR3 covers 16 residues. V shed 0 bases and J shed 0 bases, with 12 bases lying between them.

The chain recombines TRBV9 with TRBJ2-1, with TRBD2 as a possible D gene (6 bases). Germline CDR1 is SGDLS and CDR2 is YYNGEE. CDR3 length: 16 amino acids. V lost 1 base, J lost 0 bases, and 11 bases lay in between. Written as DNA, the CDR3 is TGTGCCAGCAGCGTATCAGCGGGCCTCTCCTACAATGAGCAGTTCTTC. This gives the protein CASSVSAGLSYNEQFF.

The chain joins TRBV29-1 to TRBJ1-2; D is undetermined. This CDR3 comprises 12 residues. V lost 3 bases, J lost 4 bases, and 9 bases lay in between. Germline lookup yields CDR1 SQVTM and CDR2 ANQGSEA. The CDR3 is CSVDPRSYGYTF. The CDR3 nucleotides are TGCAGCGTTGATCCCAGGTCCTATGGCTACACCTTC.

The chain couples TRBV5-4 to TRBJ1-4; D is undetermined. V was trimmed by 1 base and J by 11 bases, leaving 9 bases between them. CDR3 length: 12 residues. Germline loops: CDR1 SGHNT, CDR2 YYREEE (reference sequence). The CDR3, as DNA: TGTGCCAGCAGCTTGTGGGGAGGGAAACTGTTTTTT. Translated: CASSLWGGKLFF.

V usage is TRBV28 and J usage is TRBJ2-1; D unclear. CDR1 and CDR2 from the germline V gene are MDHEN and SYDVKM. This CDR3 has 14 residues. The V end was cut by 1 base, the J end by 6 bases, with 10 bases between. The DNA of the CDR3 is TGTGCCAGCAGTTTATCCGGGTTAGGCAATGAGCAGTTCTTC. Its translation is CASSLSGLGNEQFF.

The rearrangement uses TRBV7-3 and TRBJ2-2, with D possibly TRBD2 on 6 matching bases. Germline V lookup: CDR1 SGHTA, CDR2 FQGTGA. The CDR3 extends over 14 amino acids. Trimming stripped 2 bases from V and 6 bases from J, with 10 bases between. CDR3 in DNA: TGTGCCAGCAGCTTAGTGGGAGGCCCCGGGGAGCTGTTTTTT. Amino acids: CASSLVGGPGELFF.

This clone was seen just once. The V gene is TRBV7-6, the J gene TRBJ2-5; D is unresolved. V lost 0 bases to trimming and J lost 0 bases, with 5 bases between them. The germline CDR1 and CDR2 sequences are SGHVS and FNYEAQ. This CDR3 region has 14 residues. The CDR3 region has the DNA TGTGCCAGCAGCTTAGCGGGCAACCAAGAGACCCAGTACTTC. This gives the protein CASSLAGNQETQYF.

The chain recombines TRBV15 with TRBJ2-6; 7 bases are shared with TRBD1. CDR1 is LNHNV, CDR2 YYDKDF, per germline (reference sequence). The CDR3 is 19 amino acids. V shed 3 bases, J shed 0 bases, and the junction held 11 bases outside the gene matches. The CDR3 spells CATSSWTGLEISGANVLTF. CDR3 nucleotide sequence: TGTGCCACCAGCAGTTGGACAGGATTAGAAATCTCTGGGGCCAACGTCCTGACTTTC.

The chain links TRBV9 to TRBJ2-1; tentatively, D is TRBD1 (6 bases). V lost 0 bases and J lost 0, with 10 bases in between. CDR1 is SGDLS and CDR2 is YYNGEE in the germline V gene. This CDR3 spans 16 amino acids. The CDR3 DNA reads TGTGCCAGCAGCGTAGTTAGGGGGAGCTCCTACAATGAGCAGTTCTTC. Amino acid sequence: CASSVVRGSSYNEQFF.

There are a few counts of this clone. The chain couples TRBV2 to TRBJ2-5; 16 bases fit TRBD2. Unmatched junction bases numbered 6, after V lost 3 bases and J lost 5 bases. The CDR3 spans 17 residues. Germline loops: CDR1 SNHLY, CDR2 FYNNEI. The CDR3 sequence is CASSEGLAGGPRETQYF. The CDR3 nucleotides read TGTGCCAGCAGTGAGGGACTAGCGGGAGGGCCCCGTGAGACCCAGTACTTC.

The genes are TRBV7-9 and TRBJ1-5; D ambiguous. V gave up 1 base and J gave up 3 bases, with 16 bases separating them. The germline gives CDR1 SEHNR, CDR2 FQNEAQ (reference sequence). The CDR3 has 17 amino acids. The CDR3 protein is CASSLETNSRFNQPQHF. CDR3 DNA: TGTGCCAGCAGCTTAGAGACTAACAGCAGGTTCAATCAGCCCCAGCATTTT. The full variable domain, rest sourced from reference TRBV7-9 and TRBJ1-5, is DTGVSQNPRHKITKRGQNVTFRCDPISEHNRLYWYRQTLGQGPEFLTYFQNEAQLEKSRLLSDRFSAERPKGSFSTLEIQRTEQGDSAMYLCASSLETNSRFNQPQHFGDGTRLSIL.

The chain employs TRBV4-3 and TRBJ2-7; 7 nucleotides align to TRBD2. This CDR3 contains 16 residues. Losses at the gene ends were 0 bases for V and 2 bases for J; bases not matched to a gene: 7. CDR1 LGHNA and CDR2 YSLEER come from the germline V gene. In nucleotides, the CDR3 is TGCGCCAGCAGCCAAGATCTGGGGGGGAACCCCTACGAGCAGTACTTC. This sequence encodes CASSQDLGGNPYEQYF.

The chain uses TRBV27 and TRBJ1-5, with TRBD1 as a possible D gene (5 bases). CDR1 and CDR2 from the germline V gene are MNHEY and SMNVEV (reference sequence). The CDR3 extends over 16 amino acids. V was shortened by 7 bases and J by 11 bases, with 27 bases between the two germline ends. The CDR3: CASNNRRTLRVWTQHF. The CDR3 bases are TGTGCCAGCAATAATAGAAGGACATTAAGGGTGTGGACCCAGCATTTT.